A selection of T cell receptor beta chains follows, all from one sample in a study of T cells in Graves' hyperthyroidism and ophthalmopathy. TCRdb passed the multiplex PCR reads through MiXCR, listing each CDR3 protein once. Here the sample spans about 840,000 distinct CDR3 sequences, 38% being singletons. The sequencing input was blood. The source is a man between 18 and 29 years old with Graves' hyperthyroidism. Each CDR3 is given with its conserved first and last residue. Fields, in order: V gene, D gene, CDR3 length, clone size, J gene, CDR3 protein, CDR3 DNA. A D gene is named only where the DNA matches it firmly. Not every row has a clone size; where given, it reads once, few, many or a size class.

v_call: TRBV11-2; d_call: .; cdr3_length: 11; clone_size: many; j_call: TRBJ1-1; cdr3_aa: CASSLGEDAFF; cdr3_nt: TGTGCCAGCAGCTTAGGGGAAGACGCTTTCTTT
v_call: TRBV7-3; d_call: TRBD1; cdr3_length: 16; clone_size: .; j_call: TRBJ1-4; cdr3_aa: CASSLIVRTGDEKLFF; cdr3_nt: TGTGCCAGCAGCTTAATCGTTAGGACAGGGGATGAAAAACTGTTTTTT
v_call: TRBV11-3; d_call: TRBD1; cdr3_length: 13; clone_size: many; j_call: TRBJ1-2; cdr3_aa: CASSFDRGGGYTF; cdr3_nt: TGTGCCAGCAGCTTCGACAGGGGTGGTGGCTACACCTTC
v_call: TRBV19; d_call: .; cdr3_length: 15; clone_size: .; j_call: TRBJ1-4; cdr3_aa: CASSPARIVNEKLFF; cdr3_nt: TGTGCCAGTAGCCCCGCGCGGATAGTTAATGAAAAACTGTTTTTT
v_call: TRBV19; d_call: TRBD1; cdr3_length: 14; clone_size: .; j_call: TRBJ2-7; cdr3_aa: CASLRPGQGNEQYF; cdr3_nt: TGTGCCAGTCTAAGACCGGGACAGGGGAACGAGCAGTACTTC
v_call: TRBV25-1; d_call: TRBD1; cdr3_length: 14; clone_size: .; j_call: TRBJ2-7; cdr3_aa: CASRDRGKRYEQYF; cdr3_nt: TGTGCCAGCAGGGACAGGGGTAAGAGGTACGAGCAGTACTTC
v_call: TRBV19; d_call: .; cdr3_length: 14; clone_size: few; j_call: TRBJ1-1; cdr3_aa: CASSQGLRNTEAFF; cdr3_nt: TGTGCCAGTAGTCAAGGTCTGCGGAACACTGAAGCTTTCTTT
v_call: TRBV9; d_call: TRBD1; cdr3_length: 15; clone_size: many; j_call: TRBJ1-1; cdr3_aa: CASSVGQGAGTEAFF; cdr3_nt: TGTGCCAGCAGCGTCGGACAGGGGGCAGGCACTGAAGCTTTCTTT
v_call: TRBV12-3/TRBV12-4; d_call: TRBD1; cdr3_length: 13; clone_size: .; j_call: TRBJ1-2; cdr3_aa: CASRDRSNYGYTF; cdr3_nt: TGTGCCAGCAGGGACAGGAGCAACTATGGCTACACCTTC
v_call: TRBV29-1; d_call: TRBD1; cdr3_length: 16; clone_size: .; j_call: TRBJ2-2; cdr3_aa: CSVEIWGTGDTGELFF; cdr3_nt: TGCAGCGTTGAAATCTGGGGGACAGGTGACACCGGGGAGCTGTTTTTT
v_call: TRBV20-1; d_call: .; cdr3_length: 13; clone_size: many; j_call: TRBJ1-1; cdr3_aa: CSAKRQANTEAFF; cdr3_nt: TGCAGTGCTAAAAGGCAGGCGAACACTGAAGCTTTCTTT
v_call: TRBV5-4; d_call: .; cdr3_length: 14; clone_size: .; j_call: TRBJ2-7; cdr3_aa: CASSSWRRSYEQYF; cdr3_nt: TGTGCCAGCAGCTCGTGGCGCAGATCCTACGAGCAGTACTTC
v_call: TRBV29-1; d_call: TRBD1; cdr3_length: 13; clone_size: many; j_call: TRBJ1-1; cdr3_aa: CSTEEGAGTEAFF; cdr3_nt: TGCAGCACCGAGGAGGGGGCAGGCACTGAAGCTTTCTTT
v_call: TRBV5-1; d_call: TRBD1; cdr3_length: 14; clone_size: many; j_call: TRBJ1-6; cdr3_aa: CASSFQGADSPLHF; cdr3_nt: TGCGCCAGCAGCTTCCAGGGGGCAGATTCACCCCTCCACTTT
v_call: TRBV6-5; d_call: .; cdr3_length: 15; clone_size: .; j_call: TRBJ2-2; cdr3_aa: CASSEVAGGTGELFF; cdr3_nt: TGTGCCAGCAGTGAAGTGGCCGGGGGCACCGGGGAGCTGTTTTTT
v_call: TRBV19; d_call: .; cdr3_length: 14; clone_size: many; j_call: TRBJ2-2; cdr3_aa: CASSIARDTGELFF; cdr3_nt: TGTGCCAGTAGTATAGCGCGAGACACCGGGGAGCTGTTTTTT